This entry concerns a single T cell receptor beta chain. Antigen: not known. TCRdb redid the calling of the 5' RACE reads with MiXCR, one entry per CDR3 protein. The sample has about 400,000 distinct CDR3 sequences, about 25% seen once. These data come from a study of T-cell memory formation after mild COVID-19. Overall study: Clusters of TCRs were largely donor specific.

Whole-study findings and limits: Day 15 to 85 contracting clones showed balanced CD4/CD8; day 15 to 37 expanders favored CD4+. Second-wave clones with a day 37 peak had unconfirmed SARS-CoV-2 specificity. Pre-infection memory harbored some responding clones, suggesting cross-reactive memory joined.

Germline trimming cut 0 bases from V and 7 bases from J; bases unmatched to any gene: 4. CDR1 is SGHRS and CDR2 is YFSETQ in the germline V gene. The CDR3 totals 14 residues. Source material: PBMCs or a T cell subset sorted from them (not recorded which). The sequence was collected from an adult woman who had mild COVID-19 (a few samples of this study predate the infection). Cell type and time point are not known. V is TRBV5-1 and J is TRBJ1-2, with TRBD1 identical over 9 bases. For the CDR3, the DNA is TGCGCCAGCAGCTTGGACCACAGGGGGCCTGGCTACACCTTC. Encoded protein: CASSLDHRGPGYTF.